This T cell receptor beta chain was observed in a study of cytomegalovirus exposure and HLA in healthy donors. General study points: Later analysis suggested most CMV-associated TCR beta chains were HLA-restricted. Some V segments could not be told apart, so they were left out, TRBV6-2 and TRBV6-3 among them.

PCR employed 60 Vbeta and 13 Jbeta primers. As handled by the study authors: A later analysis counted 80 million or so unique TCR beta chains, around 11 million shared. Here immunoSEQ multiplex PCR was the method, and the copy in TCRdb shows in-frame clones only, minus some. That table is the source of V, J and clone size, and D and trimming were worked out from the DNA. The table records 100,000 to 150,000 clones, roughly 82% of them present only once. This clone appeared a few times. As yet, its antigen is unknown. Germline assignment: CDR1 SGHRS and CDR2 YFSETQ. The CDR3 extends over 16 amino acids. V shed 0 bases, J shed 3 bases, and the junction held 7 bases outside the gene matches.

The receptor was isolated from a woman in her fifties or sixties in good health and CMV-seropositive. The chain combines TRBV5-1 with TRBJ2-7; TRBD2 matches at 9 bases. Material for sequencing was PBMCs. The CDR3 DNA is TGCGCCAGCAGCTTGGCGGCTAGCGGGACTATCTACGAGCAGTACTTC. Protein sequence: CASSLAASGTIYEQYF.